This T cell receptor beta chain was found in a study of post-analysis software for immune sequencing data. A remark on this clonotype: Its antigen is as yet unknown.

Unique molecular identifiers were present in the TCR beta cDNA libraries. TCRdb re-derived calls from the PCR reads in MiXCR, one entry per CDR3 protein. The table shows fewer than 550,000 distinct CDR3 sequences, with 34% occurring only once. The CDR3 consists of 15 residues. V shed 5 bases, J shed 6 bases, and the junction held 8 bases outside the gene matches. In germline, CDR1 is MNHNY, CDR2 SVGAGI (reference sequence). Whole-study findings and limits: About 5 TRBV segments occurring more often in patients than controls included TRBV5-6, TRBV5-1 and TRBV20-1.

The clonotype originates from a girl aged 2-17 years with multiple sclerosis. Sequencing used blood. The chain employs TRBV6-6 and TRBJ2-1, with 9 bases fitting TRBD2. CDR3 protein: CASSRGGAEFNEQFF. CDR3 sequence (DNA): TGTGCCAGCAGTCGCGGGGGGGCAGAGTTCAATGAGCAGTTCTTC.